This T cell receptor (beta chain) was sequenced in a study of Ad26.COV2.S vaccination and SARS-CoV-2 variants. In the case of this clone: Its matching antigen is unknown.

Study outcomes and limitations: Substantial breadth was reportedly displayed by spike-specific CD8+ and CD4+ T cell responses after vaccination. Total T cell responses, in the TCR breadth and depth analyses, may have been underestimated. Vaccinees displayed broader spike-specific TCR repertoires than placebo recipients. Non-spike TCR breadth was similar in vaccine and placebo recipients.

Treatment given: about 20 received Ad26.COV2.S at low or high dose, single or two shots; roughly 5 received placebo; per-sample allocation not given. Day 63 after the first vaccine or placebo injection was the time point for sampling. Germline lookup yields CDR1 GTSNPN and CDR2 SVGIG (reference sequence). This CDR3 has 16 amino acids. Trimming took off 4 bases at V and 0 bases at J, with 18 bases between the two ends. Using immunoSEQ multiplex PCR, the repertoire was profiled, and TCRdb retains in-frame clones only, with some absent. The repertoire holds 350,000 to 500,000 clones, with roughly 90% as singletons.

This chain connects TRBV30 to TRBJ1-2; D remains unclear. Sequenced material: peripheral blood, taken in a trial of Ad26.COV2.S vaccine versus placebo. The TCR was taken from a person between 18 and 65 years old who received the Ad26.COV2.S COVID-19 vaccine or a placebo. CDR3: CAWTGLGRLANYGYTF. CDR3 bases: TGTGCCTGGACAGGATTAGGACGGTTAGCTAACTATGGCTACACCTTC.